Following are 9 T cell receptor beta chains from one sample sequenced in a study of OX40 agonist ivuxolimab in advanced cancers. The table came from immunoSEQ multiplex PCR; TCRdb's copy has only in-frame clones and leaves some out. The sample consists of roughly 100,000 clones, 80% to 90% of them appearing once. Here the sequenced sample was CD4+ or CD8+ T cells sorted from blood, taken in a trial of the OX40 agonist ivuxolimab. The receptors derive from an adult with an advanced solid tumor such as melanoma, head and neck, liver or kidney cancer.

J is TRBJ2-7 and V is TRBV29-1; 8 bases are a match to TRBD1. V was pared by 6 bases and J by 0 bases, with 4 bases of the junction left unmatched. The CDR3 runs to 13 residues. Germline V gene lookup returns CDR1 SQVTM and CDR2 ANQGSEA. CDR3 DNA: TGCAGCGTAGGGGACAGGAGCTCCTACGAGCAGTACTTC. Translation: CSVGDRSSYEQYF.

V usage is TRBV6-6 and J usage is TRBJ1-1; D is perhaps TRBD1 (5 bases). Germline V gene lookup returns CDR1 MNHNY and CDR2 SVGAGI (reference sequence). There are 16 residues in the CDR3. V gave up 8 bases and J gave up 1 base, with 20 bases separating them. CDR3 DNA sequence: TGTGCCAGCTCCGCCACAGGTGTGGGGGGGAACACTGAAGCTTTCTTT. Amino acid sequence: CASSATGVGGNTEAFF.

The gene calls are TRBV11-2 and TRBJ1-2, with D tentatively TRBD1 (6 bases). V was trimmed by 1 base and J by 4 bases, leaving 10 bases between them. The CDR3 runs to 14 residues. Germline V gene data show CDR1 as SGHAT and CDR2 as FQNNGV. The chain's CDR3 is CASSLVLTGYGYTF. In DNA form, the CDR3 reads TGTGCCAGCAGCTTAGTTCTGACAGGCTATGGCTACACCTTC.

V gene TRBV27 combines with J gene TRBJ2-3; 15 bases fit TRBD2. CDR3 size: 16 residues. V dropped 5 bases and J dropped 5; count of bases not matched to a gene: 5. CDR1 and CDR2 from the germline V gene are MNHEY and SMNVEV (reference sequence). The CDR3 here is CASSPGTSGRQDTQYF. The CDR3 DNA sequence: TGTGCCAGCAGTCCCGGGACTAGCGGGAGGCAAGATACGCAGTATTTT.

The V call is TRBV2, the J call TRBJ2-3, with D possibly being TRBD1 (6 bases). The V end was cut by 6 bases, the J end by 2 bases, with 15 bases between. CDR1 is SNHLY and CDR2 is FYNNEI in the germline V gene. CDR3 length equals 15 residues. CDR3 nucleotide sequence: TGTGCCAGCAGCCCCAGGGGTCTAAACACAGATACGCAGTATTTT. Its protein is CASSPRGLNTDTQYF. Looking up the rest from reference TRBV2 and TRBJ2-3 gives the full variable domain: EPEVTQTPSHQVTQMGQEVILRCVPISNHLYFYWYRQILGQKVEFLVSFYNNEISEKSEIFDDQFSVERPDGSNFTLKIRSTKLEDSAMYFCASSPRGLNTDTQYFGPGTRLTVL.

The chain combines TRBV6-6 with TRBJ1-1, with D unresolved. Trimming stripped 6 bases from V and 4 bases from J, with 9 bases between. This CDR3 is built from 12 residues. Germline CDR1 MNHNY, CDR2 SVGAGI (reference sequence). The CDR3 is CASSLKATEAFF. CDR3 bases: TGTGCCAGCAGCCTTAAGGCCACTGAAGCTTTCTTT.

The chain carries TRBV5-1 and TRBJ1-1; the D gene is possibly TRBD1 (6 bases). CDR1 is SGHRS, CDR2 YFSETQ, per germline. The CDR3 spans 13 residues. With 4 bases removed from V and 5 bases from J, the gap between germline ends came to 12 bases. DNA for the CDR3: TGCGCCAGCAGCGGAAACAGGGAGACTGAAGCTTTCTTT. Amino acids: CASSGNRETEAFF.

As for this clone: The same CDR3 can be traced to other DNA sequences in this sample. The chain's CDR3 is CASSVDGFSNQPQHF. CDR3 DNA sequence: TGTGCCAGCAGCGTAGATGGGTTTAGCAATCAGCCCCAGCATTTT. This sequence joins TRBV9 and TRBJ1-5; D not certain. The ends were cut back, 0 bases at V and 0 bases at J, with 7 bases in the middle. This CDR3 is 15 amino acids long. Germline-derived CDR1 and CDR2 are SGDLS and YYNGEE.

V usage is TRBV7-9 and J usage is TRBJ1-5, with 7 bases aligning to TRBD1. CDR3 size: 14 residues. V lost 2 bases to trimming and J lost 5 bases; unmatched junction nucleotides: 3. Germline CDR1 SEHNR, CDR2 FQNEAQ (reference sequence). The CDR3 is CASSLTGTDQPQHF. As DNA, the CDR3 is TGTGCCAGCAGCTTAACCGGGACAGATCAGCCCCAGCATTTT.